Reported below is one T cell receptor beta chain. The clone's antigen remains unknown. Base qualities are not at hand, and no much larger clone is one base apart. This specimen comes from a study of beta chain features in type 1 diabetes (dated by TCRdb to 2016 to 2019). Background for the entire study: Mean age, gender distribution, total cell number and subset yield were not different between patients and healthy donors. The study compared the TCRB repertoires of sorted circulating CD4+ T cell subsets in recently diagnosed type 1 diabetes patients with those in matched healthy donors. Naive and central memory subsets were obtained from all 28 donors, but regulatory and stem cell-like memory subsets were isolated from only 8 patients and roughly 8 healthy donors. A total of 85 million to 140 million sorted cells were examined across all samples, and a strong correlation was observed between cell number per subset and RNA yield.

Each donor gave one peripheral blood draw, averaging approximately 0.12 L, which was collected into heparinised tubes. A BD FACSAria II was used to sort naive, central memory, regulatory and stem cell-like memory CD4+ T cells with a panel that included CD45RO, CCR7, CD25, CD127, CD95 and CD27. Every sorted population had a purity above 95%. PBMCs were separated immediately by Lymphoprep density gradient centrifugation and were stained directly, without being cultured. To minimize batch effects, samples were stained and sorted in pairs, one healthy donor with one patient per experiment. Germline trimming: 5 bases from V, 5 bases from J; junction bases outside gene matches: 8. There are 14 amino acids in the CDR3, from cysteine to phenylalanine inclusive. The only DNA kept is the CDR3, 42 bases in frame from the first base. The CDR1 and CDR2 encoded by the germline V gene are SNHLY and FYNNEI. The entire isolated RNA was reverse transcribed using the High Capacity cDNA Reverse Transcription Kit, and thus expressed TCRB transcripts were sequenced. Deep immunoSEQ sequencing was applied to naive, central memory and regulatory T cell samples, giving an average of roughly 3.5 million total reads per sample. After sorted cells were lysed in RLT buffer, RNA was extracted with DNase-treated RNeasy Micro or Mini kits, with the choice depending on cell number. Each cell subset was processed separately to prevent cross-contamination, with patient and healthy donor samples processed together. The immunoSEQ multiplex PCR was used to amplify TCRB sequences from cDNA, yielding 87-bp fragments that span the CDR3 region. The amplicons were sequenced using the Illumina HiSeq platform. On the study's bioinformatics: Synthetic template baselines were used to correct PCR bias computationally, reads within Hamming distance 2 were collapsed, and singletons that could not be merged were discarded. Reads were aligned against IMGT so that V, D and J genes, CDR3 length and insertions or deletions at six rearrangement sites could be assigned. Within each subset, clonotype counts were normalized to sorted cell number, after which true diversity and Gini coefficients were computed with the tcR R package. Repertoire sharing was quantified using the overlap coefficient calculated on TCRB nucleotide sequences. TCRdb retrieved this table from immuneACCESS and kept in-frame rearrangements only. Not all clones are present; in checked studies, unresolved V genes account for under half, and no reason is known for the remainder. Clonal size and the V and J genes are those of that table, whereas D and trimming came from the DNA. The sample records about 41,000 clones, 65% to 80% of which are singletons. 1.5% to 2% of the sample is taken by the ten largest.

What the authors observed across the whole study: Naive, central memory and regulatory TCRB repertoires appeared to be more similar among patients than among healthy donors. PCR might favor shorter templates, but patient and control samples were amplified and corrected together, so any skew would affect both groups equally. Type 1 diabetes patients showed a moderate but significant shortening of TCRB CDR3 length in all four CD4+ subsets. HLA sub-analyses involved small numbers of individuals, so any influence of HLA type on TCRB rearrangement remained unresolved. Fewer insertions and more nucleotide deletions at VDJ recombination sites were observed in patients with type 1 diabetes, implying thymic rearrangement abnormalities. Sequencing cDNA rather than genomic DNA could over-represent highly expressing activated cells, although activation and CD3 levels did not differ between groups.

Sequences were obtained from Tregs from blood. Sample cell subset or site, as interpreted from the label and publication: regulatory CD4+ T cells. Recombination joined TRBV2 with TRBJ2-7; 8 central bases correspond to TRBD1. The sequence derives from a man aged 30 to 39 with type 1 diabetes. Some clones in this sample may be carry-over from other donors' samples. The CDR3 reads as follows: CASSQQGVGDEQYF. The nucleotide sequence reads TGTGCCAGCAGTCAACAGGGGGTGGGGGACGAGCAGTACTTC. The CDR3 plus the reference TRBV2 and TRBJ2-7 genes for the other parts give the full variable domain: EPEVTQTPSHQVTQMGQEVILRCVPISNHLYFYWYRQILGQKVEFLVSFYNNEISEKSEIFDDQFSVERPDGSNFTLKIRSTKLEDSAMYFCASSQQGVGDEQYFGPGTRLTVT.